Sequencing of this TCR beta chain was carried out in a study of immune reconstitution after stem cell transplant in scleroderma. TCRdb re-analysed the RT-PCR reads in MiXCR, keeping a single row per CDR3 protein. The sample shows about 5,600 distinct CDR3 sequences, less than 9.5% of them seen only once. This clonotype showed up just a few times. The CDR3 runs 12 residues. V shed 8 bases and J shed 5 bases, with 10 bases lying between them. This sample was gathered before or after autologous hematopoietic stem cell transplantation (not recorded which). This TCR was recovered from a male donor with systemic sclerosis. The V and J genes are TRBV12-3 or TRBV12-4 and TRBJ2-1; D gene uncertain. For the CDR3, the DNA is TGTGCCAGCGACGGTGGAGACAATGAGCAGTTCTTC. This gives the protein CASDGGDNEQFF.